This entry lists 6 T cell receptor beta chains sequenced from one sample in a study of T cells after yellow fever vaccination. TCRdb re-called the 5' RACE reads with MiXCR, one entry per CDR3 protein. The table shows approximately 510,000 distinct CDR3 sequences, with around a fifth occurring only once. The specimen comprised PBMCs, sampled about 20 days after the first yellow fever vaccination. All receptors come from a man younger than 35 who received the YFV17D yellow fever vaccine.

This clonotype has only a few counts. This chain uses TRBV29-1 with TRBJ2-5, with D perhaps assigned TRBD1 or TRBD2 (6 bases each). Trimming shortened V by 6 bases and J by 5 bases, and 16 bases separated the two germline ends. The CDR3 consists of 13 residues. Looked up from germline, CDR1 is SQVTM and CDR2 is ANQGSEA. CDR3: CSVRPLGGETQYF. DNA of the CDR3: TGCAGCGTCCGGCCTCTGGGGGGCGAGACCCAGTACTTC.

The chain uses TRBV20-1 and TRBJ2-2; 9 nucleotides line up with TRBD1. The CDR3 loop spans 15 amino acids. V lost 2 bases and J lost 3; bases outside the gene matches: 4. Germline V CDR1 and CDR2: DFQATT, SNEGSKA (reference sequence). The CDR3 spells CSARLQGADTGELFF. The CDR3 region has the DNA TGCAGTGCTAGACTACAGGGGGCTGACACCGGGGAGCTGTTTTTT.

This clonotype occurred a few times. The V and J genes are TRBV5-1 and TRBJ2-1; 12 nucleotides agree with TRBD2. Germline values: CDR1 SGHRS, CDR2 YFSETQ. J gave up 5 bases and V 3 bases, and 6 bases lay outside the gene matches. The length of the CDR3 is 16 residues. The DNA for the CDR3 is TGCGCCAGCAGCTCGAGCACTAGCGGGGGGAACAATGAGCAGTTCTTC. Amino acid sequence: CASSSSTSGGNNEQFF.

The chain combines TRBV18 with TRBJ2-4; maybe TRBD2 (5 bases). This CDR3 has 14 amino acids. CDR1 is KGHSH and CDR2 is LQKENI in the germline V gene. The germline V and J ends were trimmed by 5 bases and 9 bases, with 17 bases remaining between them. The CDR3 nucleotides are TGTGCCAGCTCATCGGGGTGGCTGGCTGGCATTCAGTACTTC. Its translation is CASSSGWLAGIQYF. Using reference TRBV18 and TRBJ2-4 for the parts outside the CDR3, the full variable domain is NAGVMQNPRHLVRRRGQEARLRCSPMKGHSHVYWYRQLPEEGLKFMVYLQKENIIDESGMPKERFSAEFPKEGPSILRIQQVVRGDSAAYFCASSSGWLAGIQYFGAGTRLSVL.

The chain employs TRBV7-6 and TRBJ2-2; D is undetermined. The germline CDR1 and CDR2 sequences are SGHVS and FNYEAQ. The CDR3 has 14 amino acids. Between the trimmed V and J ends, which lost 3 bases and 4 bases, there was a span of 9 bases. The CDR3 here is CASSFFDRTGELFF. DNA for the CDR3: TGTGCCAGCAGCTTCTTCGACCGCACCGGGGAGCTGTTTTTT.

For the CDR3, the DNA is TGTGCCAGTCGGGGGGGGCCCTTGGCCGGGGAGCTGTTTTTT. Translation gives CASRGGPLAGELFF. V and J are TRBV7-2 and TRBJ2-2, with 8 bases that match TRBD2. From germline, CDR1 is SGHTA and CDR2 FQGNSA. This CDR3 has 14 residues. V dropped 9 bases and J dropped 6; count of bases not matched to a gene: 9.